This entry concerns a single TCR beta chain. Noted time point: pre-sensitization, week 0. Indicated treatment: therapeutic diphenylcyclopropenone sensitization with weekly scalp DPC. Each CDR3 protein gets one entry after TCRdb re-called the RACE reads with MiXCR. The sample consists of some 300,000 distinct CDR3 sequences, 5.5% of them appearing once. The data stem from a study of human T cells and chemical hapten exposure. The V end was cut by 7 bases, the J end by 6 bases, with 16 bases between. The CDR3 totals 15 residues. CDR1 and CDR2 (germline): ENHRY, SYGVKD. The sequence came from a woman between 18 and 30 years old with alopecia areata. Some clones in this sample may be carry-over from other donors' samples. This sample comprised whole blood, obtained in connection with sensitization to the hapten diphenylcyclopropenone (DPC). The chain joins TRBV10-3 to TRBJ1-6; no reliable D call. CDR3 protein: CAINLDGEVNSPLHF. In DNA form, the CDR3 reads TGTGCCATCAATTTGGACGGGGAGGTTAATTCACCCCTCCACTTT.